The next 3 T cell receptor beta chains were all read from a single sample in a study of blood T cell repertoires in COVID-19. Libraries were prepared by immunoSEQ multiplex PCR; TCRdb keeps only in-frame clonotypes and omits some of them. The table shows fewer than 350,000 clones, with around 85% occurring only once. The sample taken for sequencing was PBMCs or T cells enriched from blood (not recorded which). These receptors were taken from a woman aged 35 to 49 who had recovered from COVID-19.

This clone was recorded only once. The CDR3 nucleotides read TGCGCCAGCAGCTTAAGAGGTGAGCAGTTCTTC. Its protein is CASSLRGEQFF. The chain carries TRBV5-1 and TRBJ2-1; D unclear. The CDR3 length is 11 residues. Between the trimmed V and J ends, which lost 2 bases and 9 bases, there was a span of 6 bases. Germline loops: CDR1 SGHRS, CDR2 YFSETQ.

A few counts support this clone. The chain joins TRBV27 to TRBJ1-2; TRBD1 agrees at 7 bases. The V and J ends lost 5 bases and 5 bases, in that order; junction bases with no gene match: 5. CDR1 and CDR2 (germline): MNHEY, SMNVEV (reference sequence). This CDR3 comprises 13 residues. CDR3 coding DNA: TGTGCCAGCAGTCCCGGACAGGCTTATGGCTACACCTTC. Translating it yields CASSPGQAYGYTF.

This chain links TRBV2 with TRBJ2-1, with 7 bases fitting TRBD2. This CDR3 spans 15 amino acids. Germline lookup yields CDR1 SNHLY and CDR2 FYNNEI. Trimming removed 1 base from V and 4 bases from J; junction bases left unmatched: 4. The CDR3 protein is CASSEGGTTYNEQFF. The CDR3 coding sequence is TGTGCCAGCAGTGAAGGCGGGACTACGTACAATGAGCAGTTCTTC.